This TCR beta chain was found in a study of blood T cell repertoires in COVID-19. Study details: Spain, Italy and the United States supplied samples that represented acute and convalescent COVID-19. In each case, the material was cDNA or gDNA derived from T cells, B-cell-depleted T cells, or PBMCs.

CDR3 size: 15 residues. With 5 bases removed from V and 5 bases from J, the gap between germline ends came to 15 bases. Germline assignment: CDR1 SGHTA and CDR2 FQGNSA. Study processing details: Estimation of nucleated cell counts was performed using reference gene primer amplification. Only in-frame clones appear in the TCRdb table, and some are missing; sequencing was by immunoSEQ multiplex PCR. V and J calls and clone size are those listed in that table; D and trimming were worked out from the DNA. The data contain about 40,000 clones, 80% of them seen just once; the ten biggest clones take up roughly 40%.

The source material was peripheral blood. This chain joins TRBV7-2 and TRBJ2-2; no clear D gene. The clonotype originates from a man older than 75 with active or convalescent COVID-19. The CDR3 spells CASSTRGLSTGELFF. CDR3 nucleotides: TGTGCCAGCAGCACCCGTGGCCTGTCTACCGGGGAGCTGTTTTTT. Combining the CDR3 with reference TRBV7-2 and TRBJ2-2 gives the whole variable domain GAGVSQSPSNKVTEKGKDVELRCDPISGHTALYWYRQSLGQGLEFLIYFQGNSAPDKSGLPSDRFSAERTGGSVSTLTIQRTQQEDSAVYLCASSTRGLSTGELFFGEGSRLTVL.